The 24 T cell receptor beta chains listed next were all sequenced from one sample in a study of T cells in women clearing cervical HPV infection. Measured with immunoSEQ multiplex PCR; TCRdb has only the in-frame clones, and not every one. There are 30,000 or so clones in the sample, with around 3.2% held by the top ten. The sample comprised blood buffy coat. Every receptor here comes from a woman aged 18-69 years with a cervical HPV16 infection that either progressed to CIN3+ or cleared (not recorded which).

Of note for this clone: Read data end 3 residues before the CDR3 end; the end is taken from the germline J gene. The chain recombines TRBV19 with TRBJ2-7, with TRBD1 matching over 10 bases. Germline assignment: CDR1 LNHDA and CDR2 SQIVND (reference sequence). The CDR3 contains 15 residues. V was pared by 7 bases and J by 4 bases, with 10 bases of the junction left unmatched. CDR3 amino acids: CASNPSRTGGYEQYF. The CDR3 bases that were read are TGTGCCAGTAACCCCTCGAGGACAGGGGGTTACGAG.

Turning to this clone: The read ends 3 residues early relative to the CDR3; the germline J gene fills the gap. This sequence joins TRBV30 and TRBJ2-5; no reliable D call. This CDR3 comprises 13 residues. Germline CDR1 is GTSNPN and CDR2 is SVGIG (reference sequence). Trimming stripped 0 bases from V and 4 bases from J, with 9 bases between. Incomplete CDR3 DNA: TGTGCCTGGAGTGTACGGTACTTAGAGACC. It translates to CAWSVRYLET. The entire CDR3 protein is CAWSVRYLETQYF.

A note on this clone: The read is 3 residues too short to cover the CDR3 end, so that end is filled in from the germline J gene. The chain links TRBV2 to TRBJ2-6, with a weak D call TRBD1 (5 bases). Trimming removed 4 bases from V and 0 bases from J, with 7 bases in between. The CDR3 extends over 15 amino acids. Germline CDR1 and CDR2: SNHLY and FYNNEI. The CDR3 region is CASSGQGSGANVLTF. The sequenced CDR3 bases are TGTGCCAGCAGTGGTCAGGGCTCTGGGGCCAACGTC. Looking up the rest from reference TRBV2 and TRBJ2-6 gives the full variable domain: EPEVTQTPSHQVTQMGQEVILRCVPISNHLYFYWYRQILGQKVEFLVSFYNNEISEKSEIFDDQFSVERPDGSNFTLKIRSTKLEDSAMYFCASSGQGSGANVLTFGAGSRLTVL.

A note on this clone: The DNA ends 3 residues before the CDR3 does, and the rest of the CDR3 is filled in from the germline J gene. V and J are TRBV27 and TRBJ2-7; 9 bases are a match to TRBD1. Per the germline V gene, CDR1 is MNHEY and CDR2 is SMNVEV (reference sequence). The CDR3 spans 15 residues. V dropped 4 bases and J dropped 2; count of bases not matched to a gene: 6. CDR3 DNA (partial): TGTGCCAGCAGTTCTTGGGACAGGGTTGCCTACGAG. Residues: CASSSWDRVAYE. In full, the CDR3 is CASSSWDRVAYEQYF.

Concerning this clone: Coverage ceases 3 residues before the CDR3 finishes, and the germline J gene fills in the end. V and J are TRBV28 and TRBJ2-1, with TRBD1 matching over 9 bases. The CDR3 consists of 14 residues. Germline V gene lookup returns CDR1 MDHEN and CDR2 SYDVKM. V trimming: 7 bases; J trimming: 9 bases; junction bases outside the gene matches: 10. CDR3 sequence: CASTTLYRGLEQFF. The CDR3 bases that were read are TGTGCCAGCACCACCCTGTACAGGGGGCTTGAG.

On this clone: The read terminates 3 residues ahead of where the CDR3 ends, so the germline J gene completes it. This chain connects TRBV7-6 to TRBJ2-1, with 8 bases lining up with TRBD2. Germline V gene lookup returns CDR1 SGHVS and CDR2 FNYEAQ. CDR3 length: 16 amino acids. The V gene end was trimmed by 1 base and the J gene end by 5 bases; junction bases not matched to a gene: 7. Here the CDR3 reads CASSLDASGLDNEQFF. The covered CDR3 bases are TGTGCCAGCAGCTTAGACGCTAGCGGGTTGGACAATGAG.

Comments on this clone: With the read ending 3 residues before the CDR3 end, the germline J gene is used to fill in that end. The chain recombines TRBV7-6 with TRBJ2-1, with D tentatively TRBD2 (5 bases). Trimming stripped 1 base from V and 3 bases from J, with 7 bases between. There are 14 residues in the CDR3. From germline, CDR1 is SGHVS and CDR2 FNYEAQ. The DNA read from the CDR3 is TGTGCCAGCAGCTTAGACGGACTCTACAATGAG. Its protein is CASSLDGLYNE. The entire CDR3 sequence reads CASSLDGLYNEQFF.

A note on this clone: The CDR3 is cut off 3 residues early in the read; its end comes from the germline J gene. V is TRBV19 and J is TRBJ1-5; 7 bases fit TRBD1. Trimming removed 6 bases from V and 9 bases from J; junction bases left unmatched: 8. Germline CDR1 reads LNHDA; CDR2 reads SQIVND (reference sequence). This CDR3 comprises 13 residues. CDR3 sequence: CASSTGQFLPQHF. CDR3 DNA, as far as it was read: TGTGCCAGTAGCACGGGACAGTTTCTGCCC.

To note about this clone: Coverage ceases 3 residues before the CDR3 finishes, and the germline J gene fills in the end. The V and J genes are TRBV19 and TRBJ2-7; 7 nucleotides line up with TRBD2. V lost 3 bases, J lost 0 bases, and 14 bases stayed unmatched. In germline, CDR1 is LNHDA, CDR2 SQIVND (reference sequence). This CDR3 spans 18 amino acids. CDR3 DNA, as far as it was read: TGTGCCAGTAGTATCAATCGGCTTTCGCGGGGGAGCTCCTACGAG. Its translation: CASSINRLSRGSSYE. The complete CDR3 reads CASSINRLSRGSSYEQYF.

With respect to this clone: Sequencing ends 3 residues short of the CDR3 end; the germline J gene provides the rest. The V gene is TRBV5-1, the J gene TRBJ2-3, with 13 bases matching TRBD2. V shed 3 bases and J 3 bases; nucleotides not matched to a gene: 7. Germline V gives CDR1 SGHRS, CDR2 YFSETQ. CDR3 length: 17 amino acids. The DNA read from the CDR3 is TGCGCCAGCAGCTCCCTCGGGACTAGCGGGACAACAGATACG. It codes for CASSSLGTSGTTDT. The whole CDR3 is CASSSLGTSGTTDTQYF.

CDR3: CSVFRAGSGANVLTF. The DNA read from the CDR3 is TGCAGCGTCTTCCGAGCGGGCTCTGGGGCCAACGTC. The chain links TRBV29-1 to TRBJ2-6, with D possibly TRBD2 on 6 matching bases. The CDR3 goes on 3 residues after the read ends, and that part is filled in from the germline J gene. This CDR3 contains 15 residues. Germline-derived CDR1 and CDR2 are SQVTM and ANQGSEA. Trimming took 6 bases from V and 0 from J, leaving 12 bases between them.

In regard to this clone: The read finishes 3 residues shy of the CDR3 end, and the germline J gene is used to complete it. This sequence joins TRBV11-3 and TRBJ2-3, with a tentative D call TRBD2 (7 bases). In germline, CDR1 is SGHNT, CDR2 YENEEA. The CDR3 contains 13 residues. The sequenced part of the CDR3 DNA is TGTGCCAGCAACTCCGGGGGGCTGGAGACG. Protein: CASNSGGLET. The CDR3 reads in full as CASNSGGLETQYF.

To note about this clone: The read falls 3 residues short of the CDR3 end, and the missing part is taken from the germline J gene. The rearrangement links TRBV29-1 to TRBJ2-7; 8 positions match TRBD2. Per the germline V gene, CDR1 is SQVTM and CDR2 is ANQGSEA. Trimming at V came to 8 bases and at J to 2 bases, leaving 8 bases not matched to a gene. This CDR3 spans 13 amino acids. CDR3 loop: CSTSAGGAYEQYF. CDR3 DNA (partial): TGCAGCACGTCCGCGGGAGGCGCCTACGAG.

CDR3 loop: CASRASGRAPETQYF. The DNA read from the CDR3 is TGCGCCAGCCGCGCTAGCGGGAGGGCCCCGGAGACC. This chain joins TRBV5-1 and TRBJ2-5; 12 bases agree with TRBD2. The sequenced fragment ends 3 residues before the CDR3 boundary, so the rest is inferred from the germline J gene. The CDR3 length is 15 residues. Germline CDR1 SGHRS, CDR2 YFSETQ. The V segment lost 7 bases and the J segment 5 bases; nucleotides outside the gene matches: 9.

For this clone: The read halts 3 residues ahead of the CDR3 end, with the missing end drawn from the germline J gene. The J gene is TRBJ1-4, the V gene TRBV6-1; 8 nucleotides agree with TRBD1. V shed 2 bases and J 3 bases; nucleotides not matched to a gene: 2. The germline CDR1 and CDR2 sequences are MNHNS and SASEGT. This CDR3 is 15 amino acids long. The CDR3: CASSEPGQANEKLFF. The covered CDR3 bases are TGTGCCAGCAGTGAACCGGGACAGGCTAATGAAAAA.

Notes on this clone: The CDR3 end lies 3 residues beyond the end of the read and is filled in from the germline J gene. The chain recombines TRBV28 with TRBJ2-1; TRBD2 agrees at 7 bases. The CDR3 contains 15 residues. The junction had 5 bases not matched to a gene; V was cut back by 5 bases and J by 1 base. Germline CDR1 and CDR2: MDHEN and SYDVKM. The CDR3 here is CASSVGGRSYNEQFF. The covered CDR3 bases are TGTGCCAGCAGTGTGGGGGGGAGATCCTACAATGAG.

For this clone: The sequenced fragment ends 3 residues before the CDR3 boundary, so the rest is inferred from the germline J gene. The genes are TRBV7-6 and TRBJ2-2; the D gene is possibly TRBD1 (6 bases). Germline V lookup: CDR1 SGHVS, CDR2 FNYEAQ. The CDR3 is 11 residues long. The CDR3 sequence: CASSSTGRLFF. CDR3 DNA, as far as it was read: TGTGCCAGCAGCTCAACAGGGCGG. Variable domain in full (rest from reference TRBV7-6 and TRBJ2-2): GAGVSQSPRYKVTKRGQDVALRCDPISGHVSLYWYRQALGQGPEFLTYFNYEAQQDKSGLPNDRFSAERPEGSISTLTIQRTEQRDSAMYRCASSSTGRLFFGEGSRLTVL.

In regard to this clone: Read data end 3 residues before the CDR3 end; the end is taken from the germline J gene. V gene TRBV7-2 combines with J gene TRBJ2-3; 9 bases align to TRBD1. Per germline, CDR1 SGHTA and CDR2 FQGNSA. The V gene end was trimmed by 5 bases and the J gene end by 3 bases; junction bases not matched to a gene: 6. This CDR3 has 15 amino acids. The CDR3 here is CASSRQGGETDTQYF. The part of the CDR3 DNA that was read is TGTGCCAGCAGCCGACAGGGGGGGGAAACAGATACG.

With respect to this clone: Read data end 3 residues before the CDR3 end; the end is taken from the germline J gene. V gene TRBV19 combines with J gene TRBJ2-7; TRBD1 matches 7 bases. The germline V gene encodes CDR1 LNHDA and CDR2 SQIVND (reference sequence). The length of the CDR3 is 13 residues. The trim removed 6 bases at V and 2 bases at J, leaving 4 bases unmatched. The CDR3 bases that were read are TGTGCCAGTAGCCGGGGACAGACCTACGAG. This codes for CASSRGQTYE. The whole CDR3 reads CASSRGQTYEQYF.

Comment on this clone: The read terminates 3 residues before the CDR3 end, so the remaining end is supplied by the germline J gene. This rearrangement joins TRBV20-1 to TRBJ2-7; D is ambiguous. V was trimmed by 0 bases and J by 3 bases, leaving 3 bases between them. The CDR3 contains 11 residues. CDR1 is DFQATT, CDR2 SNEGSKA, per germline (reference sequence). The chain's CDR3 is CSARDIYEQYF. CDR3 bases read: TGCAGTGCTAGAGACATCTACGAG.

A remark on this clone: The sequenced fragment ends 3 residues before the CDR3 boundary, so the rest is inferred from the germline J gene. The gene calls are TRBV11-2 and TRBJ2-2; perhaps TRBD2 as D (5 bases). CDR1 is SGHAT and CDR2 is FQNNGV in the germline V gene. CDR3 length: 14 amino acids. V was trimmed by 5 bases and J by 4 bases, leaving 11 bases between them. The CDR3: CASSPTRGTGELFF. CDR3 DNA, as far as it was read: TGTGCCAGCAGCCCAACCCGGGGCACCGGGGAG.

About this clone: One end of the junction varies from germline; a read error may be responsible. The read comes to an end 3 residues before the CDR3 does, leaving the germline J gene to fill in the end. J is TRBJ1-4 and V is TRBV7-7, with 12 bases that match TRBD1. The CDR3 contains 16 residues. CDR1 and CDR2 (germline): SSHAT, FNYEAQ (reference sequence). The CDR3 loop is CASTRDRGHTNEKLFF. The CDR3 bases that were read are TGTGCTAGCACCCGGGACAGGGGGCACACTAATGAAAAA.

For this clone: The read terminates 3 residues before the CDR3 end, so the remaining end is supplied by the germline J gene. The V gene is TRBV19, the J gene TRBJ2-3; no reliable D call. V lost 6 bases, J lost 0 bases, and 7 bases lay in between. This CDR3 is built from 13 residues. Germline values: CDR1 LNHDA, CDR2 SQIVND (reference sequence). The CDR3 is CASRQPSTDTQYF. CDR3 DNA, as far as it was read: TGTGCCAGTAGACAACCTAGCACAGATACG.

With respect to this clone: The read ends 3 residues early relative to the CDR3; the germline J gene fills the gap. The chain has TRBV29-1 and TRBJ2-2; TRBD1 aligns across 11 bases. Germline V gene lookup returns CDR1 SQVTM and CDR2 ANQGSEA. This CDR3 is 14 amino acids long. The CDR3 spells CSVEKGQGGEKLFF. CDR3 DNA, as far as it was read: TGCAGCGTTGAAAAGGGACAGGGGGGTGAAAAG.